This T cell receptor (beta chain) derives from a study of technical replicates of blood from a handful of donors. Per the germline V gene, CDR1 is SQVTM and CDR2 is ANQGSEA. CDR3 length: 16 residues. V was shortened by 1 base and J by 8 bases, with 21 bases between the two germline ends. Some clones are missing from TCRdb's copy, which holds only in-frame ones; the method was immunoSEQ multiplex PCR. Of about 98,000 clones in the sample, approximately 96% were seen once. This clone was found once. This sequence was found in a human donor in good health. The source material was T cells isolated from PBMCs. The chain employs TRBV29-1 and TRBJ2-1; D is perhaps TRBD2 (5 bases). Here the CDR3 reads CSVEAPVGSVGDEQFF. DNA of the CDR3: TGCAGCGTTGAAGCGCCGGTGGGTTCAGTGGGAGATGAGCAGTTCTTC.